This is a list of T cell receptor beta chains from one sample in a study of identifying expanded T cells in peripheral blood. Method: immunoSEQ multiplex PCR; TCRdb's copy keeps in-frame clones and lacks some. This table has around 130,000 clones, 86% appearing once. The specimen sequenced was blood. The receptors were sampled from a person aged 18 to 70 in good health. The CDR3 runs from the conserved cysteine through the conserved F or W. The D gene is left open where the match is weak. A row's size may be missing; if present it is once, few, many or a size class.

d_gene: NA; j_gene: TRBJ2-7; abundance: NA; v_gene: TRBV27; CDR3aa: CASSLYPGGAYEQYF; CDR3nt: TGTGCCAGCAGTTTATACCCAGGGGGGGCATACGAGCAGTACTTC
d_gene: NA; j_gene: TRBJ1-1; abundance: NA; v_gene: TRBV19; CDR3aa: CASSPLGHLNTEAFF; CDR3nt: TGTGCCAGTAGTCCCCTCGGACACCTGAACACTGAAGCTTTCTTT
d_gene: TRBD2; j_gene: TRBJ2-7; abundance: NA; v_gene: TRBV7-3; CDR3aa: CASSATTSYPPKEQYF; CDR3nt: TGTGCCAGCAGCGCGACGACTAGCTATCCCCCTAAGGAGCAGTACTTC
d_gene: NA; j_gene: TRBJ1-1; abundance: once; v_gene: TRBV9; CDR3aa: CASSVEGNTEAFF; CDR3nt: TGTGCCAGCAGCGTAGAGGGGAACACTGAAGCTTTCTTT
d_gene: NA; j_gene: TRBJ2-7; abundance: NA; v_gene: TRBV13; CDR3aa: CASSPTGASYEQYF; CDR3nt: TGTGCCAGCAGCCCCACGGGGGCCTCCTACGAGCAGTACTTC
d_gene: NA; j_gene: TRBJ1-1; abundance: NA; v_gene: TRBV27; CDR3aa: CASSKVSNANTEAFF; CDR3nt: TGTGCCAGCAGTAAGGTCAGTAATGCGAACACTGAAGCTTTCTTT
d_gene: NA; j_gene: TRBJ2-3; abundance: NA; v_gene: TRBV4-1; CDR3aa: CASSQGQTASTDTQYF; CDR3nt: TGCGCCAGCAGCCAAGGACAGACAGCTAGCACAGATACGCAGTATTTT
d_gene: TRBD2; j_gene: TRBJ2-7; abundance: NA; v_gene: TRBV28; CDR3aa: CASRSRTSGTSSYEQYF; CDR3nt: TGTGCCAGCAGATCTCGGACTAGCGGGACTAGCTCCTACGAGCAGTACTTC
d_gene: NA; j_gene: TRBJ2-7; abundance: NA; v_gene: TRBV2; CDR3aa: CASSEDGQRDEQYF; CDR3nt: TGTGCCAGCAGTGAAGACGGCCAACGGGACGAGCAGTACTTC
d_gene: NA; j_gene: TRBJ2-3; abundance: once; v_gene: TRBV5-4; CDR3aa: CASKKISGSTDTQYF; CDR3nt: TGTGCCAGCAAAAAAATCAGCGGGAGCACAGATACGCAGTATTTT
d_gene: NA; j_gene: TRBJ1-4; abundance: NA; v_gene: TRBV5-1; CDR3aa: CASSLAGRGEKLFF; CDR3nt: TGCGCCAGCAGCTTGGCGGGCAGGGGCGAAAAACTGTTTTTT
d_gene: TRBD2; j_gene: TRBJ2-7; abundance: NA; v_gene: TRBV9; CDR3aa: CASSVGLAGSSYEQYF; CDR3nt: TGTGCCAGCAGCGTGGGACTAGCGGGGAGCTCCTACGAGCAGTACTTC
d_gene: NA; j_gene: TRBJ1-1; abundance: NA; v_gene: TRBV5-6; CDR3aa: CASSFIDRLNTEAFF; CDR3nt: TGTGCCAGCAGCTTTATAGACAGGCTGAACACTGAAGCTTTCTTT
d_gene: NA; j_gene: TRBJ1-4; abundance: once; v_gene: TRBV2; CDR3aa: CASSEGQVNEKLFF; CDR3nt: TGTGCCAGCAGTGAAGGACAAGTAAATGAAAAACTGTTTTTT
d_gene: TRBD1; j_gene: TRBJ1-2; abundance: NA; v_gene: TRBV7-2; CDR3aa: CASSTGTGPSGYTF; CDR3nt: TGTGCCAGCAGCACCGGGACAGGGCCGTCGGGCTACACCTTC
d_gene: NA; j_gene: TRBJ1-2; abundance: NA; v_gene: TRBV28; CDR3aa: CATYAPGGSYGYTF; CDR3nt: TGTGCCACATACGCCCCGGGGGGGTCGTATGGCTACACCTTC
d_gene: NA; j_gene: TRBJ2-5; abundance: NA; v_gene: TRBV4-2; CDR3aa: CASSQERETQYF; CDR3nt: TGTGCCAGCAGCCAAGAGCGGGAGACCCAGTACTTC
d_gene: NA; j_gene: TRBJ2-5; abundance: NA; v_gene: TRBV6-1; CDR3aa: CASSSLGGQETQYF; CDR3nt: TGTGCCAGCAGTTCGTTAGGGGGCCAAGAGACCCAGTACTTC
d_gene: NA; j_gene: TRBJ1-2; abundance: NA; v_gene: TRBV6-5; CDR3aa: CAALGPYGYTF; CDR3nt: TGTGCCGCCCTCGGCCCCTATGGCTACACCTTC
d_gene: NA; j_gene: TRBJ2-5; abundance: NA; v_gene: TRBV7-9; CDR3aa: CASSLGWETQYF; CDR3nt: TGTGCCAGCAGCTTAGGTTGGGAGACCCAGTACTTC
d_gene: TRBD1; j_gene: TRBJ2-7; abundance: NA; v_gene: TRBV4-3; CDR3aa: CASSQEQETGGEQYF; CDR3nt: TGCGCCAGCAGCCAAGAGCAGGAGACAGGGGGCGAGCAGTACTTC
d_gene: NA; j_gene: TRBJ1-1; abundance: many; v_gene: TRBV4-2; CDR3aa: CASSQVGPGTEAFF; CDR3nt: TGTGCCAGCAGCCAAGTAGGGCCGGGGACTGAAGCTTTCTTT
d_gene: TRBD2; j_gene: TRBJ2-3; abundance: once; v_gene: TRBV7-3; CDR3aa: CASSPPGLAGGPATDTQYF; CDR3nt: TGTGCCAGCAGCCCGCCGGGACTAGCGGGGGGGCCGGCGACGGATACGCAGTATTTT
d_gene: NA; j_gene: TRBJ1-2; abundance: NA; v_gene: TRBV25-1; CDR3aa: CASSQGTYRGYGYTF; CDR3nt: TGTGCCAGCAGTCAGGGGACTTATCGGGGGTATGGCTACACCTTC
d_gene: TRBD1; j_gene: TRBJ1-1; abundance: NA; v_gene: TRBV18; CDR3aa: CASSPTGTANTEAFF; CDR3nt: TGTGCCAGCTCACCGACCGGGACAGCGAACACTGAAGCTTTCTTT
d_gene: NA; j_gene: TRBJ2-5; abundance: once; v_gene: TRBV18; CDR3aa: CAAAEIKETQYF; CDR3nt: TGTGCCGCAGCTGAGATCAAAGAGACCCAGTACTTC
d_gene: TRBD2; j_gene: TRBJ2-1; abundance: NA; v_gene: TRBV4-3; CDR3aa: CASSQDPLASGGYNEQFF; CDR3nt: TGCGCCAGCAGCCAAGATCCCCTGGCTAGCGGGGGGTACAATGAGCAGTTCTTC
d_gene: NA; j_gene: TRBJ1-6; abundance: NA; v_gene: TRBV5-1; CDR3aa: CASSLEASTSPLHF; CDR3nt: TGCGCCAGCAGCTTGGAGGCCTCGACTTCACCCCTCCACTTT
d_gene: NA; j_gene: TRBJ2-1; abundance: NA; v_gene: TRBV5-1; CDR3aa: CASSSIPRDEQFF; CDR3nt: TGCGCCAGCAGCTCCATCCCAAGGGATGAGCAGTTCTTC
d_gene: NA; j_gene: TRBJ2-7; abundance: NA; v_gene: TRBV6-1; CDR3aa: CASSEPYQSSYEQYF; CDR3nt: TGTGCCAGCAGTGAGCCCTATCAGAGCTCCTACGAGCAGTACTTC
d_gene: NA; j_gene: TRBJ2-4; abundance: NA; v_gene: TRBV10-2; CDR3aa: CASSNLHDIQYF; CDR3nt: TGCGCCAGCAGCAACCTTCATGACATTCAGTACTTC
d_gene: TRBD2; j_gene: TRBJ2-7; abundance: NA; v_gene: TRBV6-1; CDR3aa: CASSLTSGSSYEQYF; CDR3nt: TGTGCCAGCAGCCTCACTAGCGGGAGCTCCTACGAGCAGTACTTC
d_gene: TRBD2; j_gene: TRBJ2-7; abundance: NA; v_gene: TRBV7-6; CDR3aa: CASSHKGGSLNEQYF; CDR3nt: TGTGCCAGCAGCCATAAGGGCGGGAGTTTGAACGAGCAGTACTTC
d_gene: NA; j_gene: TRBJ2-7; abundance: NA; v_gene: TRBV19; CDR3aa: CASSIESGTIYEQYF; CDR3nt: TGTGCCAGTAGTATAGAATCAGGGACAATCTACGAGCAGTACTTC
d_gene: TRBD1; j_gene: TRBJ2-5; abundance: NA; v_gene: TRBV5-6; CDR3aa: CASSSSRDRGHWETQYF; CDR3nt: TGTGCCAGCAGCTCAAGCCGGGACAGGGGGCATTGGGAGACCCAGTACTTC
d_gene: TRBD1; j_gene: TRBJ2-5; abundance: NA; v_gene: TRBV28; CDR3aa: CARIGRQGAPQETQYF; CDR3nt: TGTGCCAGGATAGGGCGACAGGGGGCCCCCCAAGAGACCCAGTACTTC
d_gene: NA; j_gene: TRBJ1-4; abundance: NA; v_gene: TRBV19; CDR3aa: CASSAGDFSTNEKLFF; CDR3nt: TGTGCCAGTAGTGCAGGAGATTTCTCAACTAATGAAAAACTGTTTTTT
d_gene: NA; j_gene: TRBJ1-2; abundance: NA; v_gene: TRBV2; CDR3aa: CASSEGQGRLGYTF; CDR3nt: TGTGCCAGCAGTGAAGGGCAGGGCCGGCTCGGCTACACCTTC
d_gene: NA; j_gene: TRBJ2-1; abundance: NA; v_gene: TRBV5-4; CDR3aa: CASASQYEQFF; CDR3nt: TGTGCCAGCGCCTCCCAGTATGAGCAGTTCTTC
d_gene: TRBD1; j_gene: TRBJ2-7; abundance: NA; v_gene: TRBV7-3; CDR3aa: CASSLTPGTGGEQYF; CDR3nt: TGTGCCAGCAGCTTAACCCCCGGGACAGGGGGCGAGCAGTACTTC
d_gene: NA; j_gene: TRBJ1-1; abundance: NA; v_gene: TRBV5-6; CDR3aa: CASSFTTGEAFF; CDR3nt: TGTGCCAGCAGCTTCACAACAGGTGAAGCTTTCTTT
d_gene: NA; j_gene: TRBJ2-5; abundance: once; v_gene: TRBV7-3; CDR3aa: CASSDPTQETQYF; CDR3nt: TGTGCCAGCAGCGATCCAACCCAAGAGACCCAGTACTTC
d_gene: NA; j_gene: TRBJ2-7; abundance: NA; v_gene: TRBV29-1; CDR3aa: CSARGTTYEQYF; CDR3nt: TGCAGCGCCCGCGGCACTACCTACGAGCAGTACTTC
d_gene: TRBD1; j_gene: TRBJ2-1; abundance: NA; v_gene: TRBV5-1; CDR3aa: CASSLEGAPYNEQFF; CDR3nt: TGCGCCAGCAGCTTGGAGGGGGCTCCTTACAATGAGCAGTTCTTC
d_gene: NA; j_gene: TRBJ1-1; abundance: NA; v_gene: TRBV5-6; CDR3aa: CASSLPPAMNTEAFF; CDR3nt: TGTGCCAGCAGCTTGCCCCCAGCCATGAACACTGAAGCTTTCTTT
d_gene: NA; j_gene: TRBJ1-2; abundance: NA; v_gene: TRBV5-6; CDR3aa: CASSLAHPPDFSGYTF; CDR3nt: TGTGCCAGCAGCTTGGCCCATCCCCCCGATTTTTCTGGCTACACCTTC
d_gene: NA; j_gene: TRBJ2-3; abundance: NA; v_gene: TRBV5-1; CDR3aa: CASSAGSQADATDTQYF; CDR3nt: TGCGCCAGCAGCGCGGGTAGTCAGGCCGACGCGACAGATACGCAGTATTTT
d_gene: TRBD2; j_gene: TRBJ2-3; abundance: once; v_gene: TRBV7-9; CDR3aa: CASSPLQGGTTDTQYF; CDR3nt: TGTGCCAGCAGCCCCCTTCAGGGAGGGACGACAGATACGCAGTATTTT
d_gene: TRBD1; j_gene: TRBJ2-3; abundance: NA; v_gene: TRBV5-1; CDR3aa: CASRTTGGTDTQYF; CDR3nt: TGCGCCAGCAGGACGACAGGGGGAACAGATACGCAGTATTTT
d_gene: NA; j_gene: TRBJ2-1; abundance: NA; v_gene: TRBV18; CDR3aa: CASSPPVARGTLQNEQFF; CDR3nt: TGTGCCAGCTCACCACCGGTGGCCCGCGGCACCTTACAGAATGAGCAGTTCTTC
d_gene: NA; j_gene: TRBJ2-7; abundance: NA; v_gene: TRBV4-2; CDR3aa: CASSQEGTASYEQYF; CDR3nt: TGTGCCAGCAGCCAAGAGGGGACTGCCTCCTACGAGCAGTACTTC